This TCR beta chain was obtained from a study of beta chain features in type 1 diabetes. Sequenced material consisted of expressed TCRB transcripts (all of the isolated RNA was reverse transcribed). Using immunoSEQ multiplex PCR, the repertoire was profiled, and TCRdb retains in-frame clones only, with some absent. Here the sample spans around 280,000 clones, over 14% being singletons. This clone was detected only a few times. The antigen is unknown. Regarding the study as a whole: Insertions were fewer and deletions more numerous at VDJ junctions in type 1 diabetes patients. Within each of all four CD4+ subsets, Type 1 diabetes patients had TCRB CDR3s that were moderately but significantly shorter.

CDR1 is SGHRS and CDR2 is YFSETQ in the germline V gene. This CDR3 is 15 amino acids long. With 0 bases clipped from V and 2 bases from J, the junction kept 4 bases outside the gene matches. This receptor was identified in a young man with type 1 diabetes. The rearrangement links TRBV5-1 to TRBJ2-7; 8 positions match TRBD1. The specimen was naive CD4+ T cells from blood. DNA of the CDR3: TGCGCCAGCAGCTTGGGACAGGGGAAGGCCTACGAGCAGTACTTC. Amino acid sequence: CASSLGQGKAYEQYF.